This TCR beta chain was profiled in a study of blood T cell repertoires in COVID-19 (dated by TCRdb to about 2020). Broadly, across the study: The collaborator samples originated in the United States, Italy and Spain and spanned the acute and convalescent phases of COVID-19. The material from the prospective study consisted of cDNA or gDNA derived from T cells, B-cell-depleted T cells, or PBMCs. Subjects who had been exposed to COVID-19, were actively infected with it, or had recovered from it provided the deeply sampled blood TCRbeta repertoires that made up the dataset. The repertoires were released in a freely available public database meant as a resource for research on the immune response to SARS-CoV-2. Samples were obtained from the ongoing ImmuneRACE study (first 160 participants) and from 950 to 1,500 subjects provided by 6 global collaborators. The sample metadata nearly always contained a de-identified subject ID, COVID-19 status, age in years and sex. Where available, HLA class I and class II types were obtained from metadata supplied by the sample provider rather than from assay-based typing. What the research found in general, with its limitations: The amount of clinical and demographic metadata varied by source and participant and was provided uncurated.

For CDR1 and CDR2, the germline V gene (reference sequence) lists MNHEY and SMNVEV. At the junction V is shortened by 4 bases and J by 9 bases, with 7 bases in between. From its cysteine to its phenylalanine, the CDR3 spans 11 amino acids. Just the 33-base CDR3 DNA is kept, in frame starting at base 1. This clone was seen more than once but under ten times. What this receptor recognizes is not known. Per-base quality was not reported, and no clone a single base away is much larger than it. In the prospective study, participants were about 18 to 95 years old, resided in 25 or so geographic areas of the United States, and were enrolled through a virtual design. In the prospective study, participants were assigned to cohorts based on the clinical history participants reported in a screening survey and a study questionnaire. Exposed participants had been in contact, within 2 weeks of entering the study, with a person who had a PCR-confirmed or clinician-diagnosed case of COVID-19. Each participant in the prospective study had whole blood, serum and a nasopharyngeal or oropharyngeal swab collected by mobile phlebotomists. Prospective study participants could optionally give additional blood draws and questionnaires over an approximately two-month period. Blood samples from the prospective study were shipped frozen or at room temperature prior to DNA extraction.

The immunoSEQ Assay, a bias-controlled multiplex PCR, was used to amplify TCRbeta CDR3 regions from genomic DNA. In the paper's pipeline: Nucleated cell counts per sample were estimated from amplification of reference gene primers within the assay. To quantify the absolute abundance of each unique TCRbeta CDR3 rearrangement, sequence reads were collapsed and filtered. Productive Simpson clonality was computed per sample as the square root of Simpson's diversity index over productive rearrangements. In its TCRdb copy, this immuneACCESS table keeps in-frame sequences only and misses some clones. Where compared with another copy, unresolved V genes explain less than half of these, and the others have no known cause. From that table come the V and J calls and clone size; the DNA was used to work out D and trimming. Here the sample has more than 150,000 clones; more than 75% occur a single time. Of the sample, approximately 14% falls within the top ten clones.

The TCR sequence derives from a man aged 55 to 70 who had been exposed to COVID-19. The sample consisted of PBMCs or T cells enriched from blood (not recorded which). The chain couples TRBV27 to TRBJ2-1; the D segment cannot be called with confidence. The nucleotides read TGTGCCAGCAGTTCCGCTACTGAGCAGTTCTTC. Its product reads: CASSSATEQFF.